These 20 T cell receptor beta chains were all obtained from the same sample, sequenced in a study of naive and memory T cell subsets. Adult healthy volunteers gave 2.5 ml peripheral blood for whole-blood RNA. Alpha and beta constant region primers primed reverse transcription for blood and skin samples. Each CDR3 protein gets one entry after TCRdb re-called the 5' RACE reads with MiXCR. The top ten hold around 1.9% of the sample, which has approximately 27,000 distinct CDR3 sequences, roughly 23% seen once. These receptors were collected from a female donor in good health.

By share, this clonotype ranks as medium-sized. CDR3 residues: CASSLLDEQFF. DNA for the CDR3: TGTGCCAGCTCACTCCTGGATGAGCAGTTCTTC. This rearrangement joins TRBV18 to TRBJ2-1, with D uncertain. Germline-derived CDR1 and CDR2 are KGHSH and LQKENI. V lost 4 bases and J 8 bases, leaving 6 bases between the germline ends. The CDR3 runs 11 residues.

This clonotype was seen repeatedly, ten times or more. The V call is TRBV7-2, the J call TRBJ2-1; perhaps TRBD1 as D (5 bases). V was trimmed by 1 base and J by 6 bases, leaving 16 bases between them. The CDR3 totals 16 residues. Germline values: CDR1 SGHTA, CDR2 FQGNSA. The CDR3 nucleotides read TGTGCCAGCAGCTTAGGATCCCTTGGGGCCTCCAATGAGCAGTTCTTC. It is translated as CASSLGSLGASNEQFF.

This clonotype has just a few counts. The chain combines TRBV10-3 with TRBJ1-2; no definite D call. Germline V gene data show CDR1 as ENHRY and CDR2 as SYGVKD. The V end lost 3 bases, the J end lost 7 bases, and 12 bases lay between the germline ends. CDR3 length: 13 amino acids. The CDR3 reads CAISEVEGSGYTF. For the CDR3, the DNA is TGTGCCATCAGTGAAGTAGAGGGCTCTGGCTACACCTTC.

Comments on this clonotype: At one end the junction does not follow the germline gene, possibly because of a read error. V usage is TRBV10-2 and J usage is TRBJ2-3; D tentatively reads TRBD1 or TRBD2 (5 bases each). This CDR3 comprises 16 residues. Germline V gene lookup returns CDR1 WSHSY and CDR2 SAAADI. CDR3 in DNA: TGCGCCAACAGTGAGGGACCCTTCGGAGGTACAGATACGCAGTATTTT. Protein: CANSEGPFGGTDTQYF.

This clonotype was seen a handful of times. The rearrangement joins TRBV6-5 to TRBJ2-1, with 7 bases identical to TRBD2. This CDR3 is built from 15 residues. Trimming at V came to 1 base and at J to 8 bases, leaving 8 bases not matched to a gene. CDR1 MNHEY and CDR2 SVGAGI come from the germline V gene. The CDR3 DNA reads TGTGCCAGCAGTTACTTGAGCGGGGTGCGCGATGAGCAGTTCTTC. Translated, it gives CASSYLSGVRDEQFF.

This clonotype is medium-sized within its sample. This chain uses TRBV9 with TRBJ1-3; maybe TRBD1 (5 bases). V was pared by 4 bases and J by 3 bases, with 11 bases between. The CDR3 extends over 14 amino acids. Germline loops: CDR1 SGDLS, CDR2 YYNGEE. Here the CDR3 reads CASSLGQYGNTIYF. The CDR3 DNA reads TGTGCCAGCAGCCTAGGACAATATGGAAACACCATATATTTT.

The genes are TRBV5-1 and TRBJ2-1; the D is unclear. The CDR3 length is 13 residues. Germline CDR1 and CDR2: SGHRS and YFSETQ. V was trimmed by 0 bases and J by 10 bases, leaving 11 bases between them. The CDR3 sequence: CASSLGTAGEQFF. The CDR3 coding sequence is TGCGCCAGCAGCTTGGGAACAGCTGGAGAGCAGTTCTTC.

By its share, this clonotype is medium-sized. The V call is TRBV6-1, the J call TRBJ2-5; D is unresolved. The CDR3 has 12 amino acids. Germline assignment: CDR1 MNHNS and CDR2 SASEGT. V dropped 2 bases and J dropped 2 bases, with 3 bases sitting between them. The CDR3 is CASSELQETQYF. In DNA, the CDR3 is TGTGCCAGCAGTGAACTACAAGAGACCCAGTACTTC.

This clonotype is medium-sized within its sample. V gene TRBV20-1 combines with J gene TRBJ1-2, with D unresolved. Germline V gives CDR1 DFQATT, CDR2 SNEGSKA (reference sequence). Trimming removed 0 bases at V and 8 bases at J, with 7 bases between. The CDR3 runs to 11 residues. The CDR3 sequence is CSARDGRGYTF. The CDR3 region has the DNA TGCAGTGCTAGAGATGGGAGAGGCTACACCTTC.

This chain connects TRBV20-1 to TRBJ2-1, with D uncertain. This CDR3 spans 12 amino acids. V lost 1 base and J lost 9, with 10 bases in between. CDR1 DFQATT and CDR2 SNEGSKA come from the germline V gene (reference sequence). The CDR3 loop reads CSARVDHTEQFF. The CDR3 DNA follows: TGCAGTGCTAGAGTCGATCATACTGAGCAGTTCTTC.

This clonotype is judged medium-sized (0.01 to 0.1%). The CDR3, as DNA: TGTGCCAGCAGGGACAGGGTGCTTTGGAAAAAACTGTTTTTT. Translated: CASRDRVLWKKLFF. V usage is TRBV6-1 and J usage is TRBJ1-4, with TRBD1 matching 8 bases. The length of the CDR3 is 14 residues. J was trimmed by 9 bases and V by 6 bases; bases with no gene match: 9. Germline CDR1 is MNHNS and CDR2 is SASEGT.

Here the CDR3 DNA reads TGCAGTGTAAAGGGACAGCTACTGAACACTGAAGCTTTCTTT. Its translation is CSVKGQLLNTEAFF. The chain is built from TRBV20-1 and TRBJ1-1; TRBD1 matches at 7 bases. CDR3 length: 14 residues. Per germline, CDR1 DFQATT and CDR2 SNEGSKA (reference sequence). V was clipped by 7 bases and J by 0 bases; unmatched bases: 8.

The chain couples TRBV27 to TRBJ2-2, with a weak D call TRBD1 (5 bases). The CDR3 runs 14 residues. In germline, CDR1 is MNHEY, CDR2 SMNVEV (reference sequence). V lost 5 bases and J lost 4, with 11 bases in between. In DNA, the CDR3 is TGTGCCAGCAGTCTAACCAGGGTCACCGGGGAGCTGTTTTTT. It is translated as CASSLTRVTGELFF.

The chain recombines TRBV6-6 with TRBJ1-1; 7 bases agree with TRBD1. Trimming removed 4 bases from V and 1 base from J; junction bases left unmatched: 6. CDR1 is MNHNY and CDR2 is SVGAGI in the germline V gene (reference sequence). The length of the CDR3 is 15 residues. The CDR3 region is CASSSATGSNTEAFF. The CDR3 nucleotides are TGTGCCAGCAGTTCCGCGACAGGGTCGAACACTGAAGCTTTCTTT.

This clonotype is judged medium-sized. The chain has TRBV20-1 and TRBJ1-3; D ambiguous. The CDR3 runs 14 residues. V lost 0 bases and J lost 1, with 7 bases in between. Germline V gene sequence: CDR1 DFQATT, CDR2 SNEGSKA (reference sequence). In nucleotides, the CDR3 is TGCAGTGCTAGAGATTCCCGGTCTGGAAACACCATATATTTT. Its protein product is CSARDSRSGNTIYF.

This clonotype appeared a few times. This chain connects TRBV6-5 to TRBJ2-1; TRBD2 aligns across 9 bases. The CDR3 consists of 16 residues. CDR1 MNHEY and CDR2 SVGAGI come from the germline V gene. Trimming took 3 bases from V and 10 from J; bases not matched to a gene: 13. In nucleotides, the CDR3 is TGTGCCAGCAGTTATGTCGTCGCGGGAGGGCGAGAAGAGCAGTTCTTC. Protein product: CASSYVVAGGREEQFF.

The CDR3 DNA sequence: TGTGCCAGCAGCTTACGGCCGAACACTGAAGCTTTCTTT. This sequence encodes CASSLRPNTEAFF. V and J are TRBV7-3 and TRBJ1-1; no clear D gene. Trimming took off 2 bases at V and 1 base at J, with 5 bases between the two ends. CDR3 size: 13 residues. Germline-derived CDR1 and CDR2 are SGHTA and FQGTGA.

This clonotype was counted only a few times. The CDR3 protein is CSVEGQGPSFSTDTQYF. Written as DNA, the CDR3 is TGCAGCGTTGAAGGGCAGGGGCCGTCATTTAGCACAGATACGCAGTATTTT. The chain couples TRBV29-1 to TRBJ2-3; maybe TRBD1 (6 bases). The CDR3 has 17 amino acids. V was clipped by 1 base and J by 0 bases, with 17 bases between them. Looked up from germline, CDR1 is SQVTM and CDR2 is ANQGSEA.

The rearrangement links TRBV6-1 to TRBJ2-5; TRBD1 might be the D (6 bases). Trimming cost V 1 base and J 4 bases, with 10 bases left between them. From germline, CDR1 is MNHNS and CDR2 SASEGT. The CDR3 runs to 14 residues. The CDR3 coding sequence is TGTGCCAGCAGTGAAGGGAAAGGGGGAGAGACCCAGTACTTC. It specifies CASSEGKGGETQYF.

As regards this clonotype: Compared with germline, one end of the junction differs, possibly owing to a read error. The V gene is TRBV7-6, the J gene TRBJ1-3, with D uncertain. Per germline, CDR1 SGHVS and CDR2 FNYEAQ. The CDR3 consists of 13 residues. CDR3 DNA: TGTGCCAGCAAGGGATACAAGGGAAGCACCATATATTTT. It is translated as CASKGYKGSTIYF.